Listed here are 6 T cell receptor beta chains from one sample, sequenced in a study of T cell repertoires in cytomegalovirus infection. Each CDR3 protein is one row after TCRdb ran MiXCR on the reads. The sample holds about 700,000 distinct CDR3 sequences, about 33% seen once. No cognate antigen is known for these TCRs. Specimen: cultured PBMCs, collected from culture after CMV antigen stimulation. The source of these receptors is a human donor in good health (CMV status not recorded). Some clones in this sample may be carry-over from other donors' samples.

This clonotype was seen more than once but under ten times. CDR3 loop: CASSFTAYTTDTQYF. The CDR3 coding sequence is TGTGCCAGCAGTTTCACTGCTTATACCACAGATACGCAGTATTTT. The chain carries TRBV12-3 or TRBV12-4 and TRBJ2-3; D remains ambiguous. This CDR3 is built from 15 residues. The V and J ends lost 3 bases and 2 bases respectively, with 12 bases between them.

The chain couples TRBV19 to TRBJ2-1; D gene uncertain. Trimming shortened V by 5 bases and J by 7 bases, and 15 bases separated the two germline ends. CDR1 and CDR2 (germline): LNHDA, SQIVND (reference sequence). This CDR3 contains 14 residues. The CDR3 loop is CASSVQRFKNEQFF. The CDR3 nucleotides read TGTGCCAGTAGTGTACAGCGCTTTAAGAATGAGCAGTTCTTC. The variable domain in full, completed from reference TRBV19 and TRBJ2-1, reads DGGITQSPKYLFRKEGQNVTLSCEQNLNHDAMYWYRQDPGQGLRLIYYSQIVNDFQKGDIAEGYSVSREKKESFPLTVTSAQKNPTAFYLCASSVQRFKNEQFFGPGTRLTVL.

The genes are TRBV19 and TRBJ2-6, with no clear D. The length of the CDR3 is 16 residues. Germline CDR1 LNHDA, CDR2 SQIVND (reference sequence). Trimming pared 1 base from V and 1 base from J, leaving 8 bases between. CDR3 region: CASSIARVSGANVLTF. CDR3 DNA: TGTGCCAGTAGTATAGCCCGGGTTTCTGGGGCCAACGTCCTGACTTTC.

This chain uses TRBV20-1 with TRBJ1-1; tentative D call: TRBD1 (5 bases). Germline V lookup: CDR1 DFQATT, CDR2 SNEGSKA (reference sequence). The CDR3 extends over 14 amino acids. Trimming left V 0 bases short and J 8 bases short, with 16 bases between. The CDR3 spells CSAREPGRTPEAFF. CDR3 bases: TGCAGTGCTAGAGAGCCGGGCAGGACACCAGAAGCTTTCTTT.

This clonotype was seen a single time. The chain recombines TRBV10-3 with TRBJ2-3; D remains ambiguous. The germline gives CDR1 ENHRY, CDR2 SYGVKD. Trimming removed 3 bases at V and 0 bases at J, with 10 bases between. This CDR3 has 15 residues. For the CDR3, the DNA is TGTGCCATCAGTGAAATGGGCCCTAGCACAGATACGCAGTATTTT. It encodes CAISEMGPSTDTQYF.

Comments on this clonotype: The junction and the germline gene differ at one end; a read error may be behind it. The rearrangement links TRBV4-1 to TRBJ2-5, with TRBD2 identical over 14 bases. This CDR3 region has 17 residues. Germline lookup yields CDR1 MGHRA and CDR2 YSYEKL. In DNA form, the CDR3 reads TGTGCCAGCAGCCAAGGACTAGCGGGGGGCCACCTGGAGACCCAGTACTTC. Translated: CASSQGLAGGHLETQYF.